The TCR beta chain under discussion was sequenced for a study of neurological immune-mediated disorders. With 1 base removed from V and 1 base from J, the gap between germline ends came to 8 bases. The V gene's germline CDR1 is DFQATT and CDR2 SNEGSKA (reference sequence). This CDR3 has 13 amino acids. Unsorted libraries were generated from 2 million PBMCs. These cells had been stored in RNAlater at -80 C. The study's findings and limits: Multiple sclerosis was found to have the least TCR clonal expansion, below healthy controls, and HTLV-1-associated myelopathy the most.

This clonotype was seen a handful of times. Antigen specificity is unknown. The team produced cDNA through 5'RACE using 10-nucleotide random UMIs. Over 200 million TCR-beta sequences from 15-18 subjects came out of each sequencing run. TCRdb independently ran MiXCR on the 5' RACE reads; one entry per CDR3 protein. This sample has around 37,000 distinct CDR3 sequences, with around 14% found just once. J is TRBJ2-7 and V is TRBV20-1; D is uncertain. The origin of this receptor is a woman between 50 and 59 years old with HTLV-1-associated myelopathy (HAM/TSP). What was sequenced was PBMCs. In nucleotides, the CDR3 is TGCAGTGCTAGAGCCGGGCCATCCTACGAGCAGTACTTC. Its protein product is CSARAGPSYEQYF.